The TCR beta chain under discussion was sequenced for a study of T cell responses to AZD1222 COVID-19 vaccine. Sequencing used immunoSEQ multiplex PCR; TCRdb keeps in-frame clones, though not all of them. The sample shows about 140,000 clones, around 90% of them seen only once. The CDR3 is 12 amino acids. Germline values: CDR1 GTSNPN, CDR2 SVGIG (reference sequence). The chain couples TRBV30 to TRBJ2-1; D is ambiguous. The sequencing here drew on peripheral blood, taken on day 0 of AZD1222 vaccination. This clonotype was sampled from an adult in good health. CDR3 loop: CAGKQLINEQFF. The CDR3 DNA sequence: TGTGCTGGGAAGCAATTGATCAATGAGCAGTTCTTC.